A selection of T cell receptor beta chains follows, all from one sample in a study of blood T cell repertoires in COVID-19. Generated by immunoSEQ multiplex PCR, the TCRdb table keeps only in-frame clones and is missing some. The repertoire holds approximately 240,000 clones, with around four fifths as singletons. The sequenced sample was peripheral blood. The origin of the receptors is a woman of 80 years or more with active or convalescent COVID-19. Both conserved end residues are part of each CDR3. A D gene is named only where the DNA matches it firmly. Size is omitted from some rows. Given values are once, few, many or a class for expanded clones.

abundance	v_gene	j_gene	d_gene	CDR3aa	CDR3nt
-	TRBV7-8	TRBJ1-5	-	CASSLEDSGNQPQHF	TGTGCCAGCAGCTTAGAGGACAGTGGCAATCAGCCCCAGCATTTT
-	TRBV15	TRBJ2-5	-	CATSRQGSETQYF	TGTGCCACCAGCAGACAGGGGTCTGAGACCCAGTACTTC
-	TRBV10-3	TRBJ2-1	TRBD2	CAISLAGGQSYNEQFF	TGTGCCATCAGCCTAGCGGGGGGGCAATCCTACAATGAGCAGTTCTTC
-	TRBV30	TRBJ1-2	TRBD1	CAWSVGTGGYGYTF	TGTGCCTGGAGTGTCGGGACAGGGGGCTATGGCTACACCTTC
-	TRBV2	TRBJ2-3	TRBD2	CAIQSREGDTQYF	TGTGCCATCCAAAGCCGGGAGGGAGATACGCAGTATTTT
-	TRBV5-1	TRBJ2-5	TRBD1	CASSLGQGQETQYF	TGCGCCAGCAGCTTGGGACAGGGGCAAGAGACCCAGTACTTC
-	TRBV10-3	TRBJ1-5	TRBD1	CAISEQGVNQPQHF	TGTGCCATCAGTGAACAGGGGGTCAATCAGCCCCAGCATTTT
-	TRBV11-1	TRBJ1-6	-	CASSGEGDSPLHF	TGTGCCAGCAGCGGAGAGGGCGATTCACCCCTCCACTTT
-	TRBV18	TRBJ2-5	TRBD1	CASSPFPGQGAVETQYF	TGTGCCAGCTCGCCCTTCCCGGGACAGGGGGCCGTGGAGACCCAGTACTTC
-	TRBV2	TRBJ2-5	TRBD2	CASGLAGLRETQYF	TGTGCCAGCGGACTAGCGGGGTTGAGGGAGACCCAGTACTTC
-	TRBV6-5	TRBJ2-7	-	CASSPPSAGEQYF	TGTGCCAGCAGTCCCCCCTCGGCGGGCGAGCAGTACTTC
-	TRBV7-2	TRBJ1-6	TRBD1	CASRPDRGLYSPLHF	TGTGCCAGCAGGCCGGACAGGGGCCTGTATTCACCCCTCCACTTT
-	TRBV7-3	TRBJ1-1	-	CASSRQENTEAFF	TGTGCCAGCAGCAGACAGGAAAACACTGAAGCTTTCTTT
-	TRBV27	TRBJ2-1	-	CASSWASRSYNEQFF	TGTGCCAGCAGTTGGGCTTCCCGATCCTACAATGAGCAGTTCTTC
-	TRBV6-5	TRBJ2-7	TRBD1	CASSYDEQGNYEQYF	TGTGCCAGCAGTTATGATGAACAGGGGAACTACGAGCAGTACTTC
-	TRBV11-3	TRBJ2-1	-	CASSIGGGTYNEQFF	TGTGCCAGCAGCATAGGGGGGGGCACCTACAATGAGCAGTTCTTC
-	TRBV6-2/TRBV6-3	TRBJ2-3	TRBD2	CASSLGTSLTDTQYF	TGTGCCAGCAGTTTGGGGACTAGTCTCACAGATACGCAGTATTTT
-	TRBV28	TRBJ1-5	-	CASSPGQLNQPQHF	TGTGCCAGCAGTCCAGGACAGTTAAATCAGCCCCAGCATTTT
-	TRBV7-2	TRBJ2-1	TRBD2	CASSLGGLAGRYNEQFF	TGTGCCAGCAGCTTAGGGGGGCTAGCGGGGAGGTACAATGAGCAGTTCTTC
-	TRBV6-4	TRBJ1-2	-	CASSGTSNRYGYTF	TGTGCCAGCAGTGGGACAAGCAACAGGTATGGCTACACCTTC
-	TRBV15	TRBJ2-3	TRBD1	CATSRDWGDRGRWDTQYF	TGTGCCACCAGCAGAGATTGGGGGGACAGGGGTCGCTGGGATACGCAGTATTTT
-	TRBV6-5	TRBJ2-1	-	CASGLTGTYNEQFF	TGTGCCAGCGGGTTGACAGGAACCTACAATGAGCAGTTCTTC
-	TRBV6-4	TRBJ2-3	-	CASSLFPGTGTDTQYF	TGTGCCAGCAGTCTATTTCCCGGGACTGGCACAGATACGCAGTATTTT
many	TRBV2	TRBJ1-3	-	CASSTVRSGNTIYF	TGTGCCAGCAGCACAGTTCGCTCTGGAAACACCATATATTTT
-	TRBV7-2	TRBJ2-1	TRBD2	CASSLGLAGVSSYNEQFF	TGTGCCAGCAGCTTAGGACTAGCGGGGGTCAGCTCCTACAATGAGCAGTTCTTC
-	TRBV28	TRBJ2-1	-	CASRTTGTEQFF	TGTGCCAGCAGGACAACAGGGACTGAGCAGTTCTTC
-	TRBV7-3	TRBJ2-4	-	CASSPGGSGGENIQYF	TGTGCCAGCAGCCCCGGAGGGTCCGGGGGTGAAAACATTCAGTACTTC
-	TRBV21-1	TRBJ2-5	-	CASSKVDLHSQYQETQYF	TGTGCCAGCAGCAAAGTCGACCTCCACTCACAGTACCAAGAGACCCAGTACTTC
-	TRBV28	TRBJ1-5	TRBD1	CASSLSTGGKQPQHF	TGTGCCAGCAGTTTATCGACAGGGGGAAAGCAGCCCCAGCATTTT
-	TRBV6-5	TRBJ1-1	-	CASSFRSRSEAFF	TGTGCCAGCAGTTTCCGGTCTCGGTCCGAAGCTTTCTTT
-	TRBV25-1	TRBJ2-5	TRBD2	CASKGLAGDWGTQYF	TGTGCCAGCAAGGGACTAGCGGGGGATTGGGGGACCCAGTACTTC
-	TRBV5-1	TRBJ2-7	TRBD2	CASSLETSGVAYEQYF	TGCGCCAGCAGCTTGGAGACTAGCGGGGTTGCCTACGAGCAGTACTTC
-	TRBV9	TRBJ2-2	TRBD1	CASSDQTGGFGELFF	TGTGCCAGCAGCGACCAGACAGGGGGCTTCGGGGAGCTGTTTTTT
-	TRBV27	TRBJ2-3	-	CASSFKRGTDTQYF	TGTGCCAGCAGTTTCAAGCGGGGCACAGATACGCAGTATTTT
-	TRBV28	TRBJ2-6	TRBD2	CASSFPQAGGLSGANVLTF	TGTGCCAGCAGTTTTCCCCAAGCGGGGGGGCTCTCTGGGGCCAACGTCCTGACTTTC
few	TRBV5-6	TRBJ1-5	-	CASSLGSKTSHQPQHF	TGTGCCAGCAGCTTGGGATCGAAGACAAGTCATCAGCCCCAGCATTTT
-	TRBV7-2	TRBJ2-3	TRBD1	CASSYGPGRGHGDTQYF	TGTGCCAGCAGCTACGGTCCGGGCAGGGGGCATGGAGATACGCAGTATTTT
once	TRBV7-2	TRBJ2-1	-	CASSTGGTHYNEQFF	TGTGCCAGCAGCACCGGCGGGACCCACTACAATGAGCAGTTCTTC
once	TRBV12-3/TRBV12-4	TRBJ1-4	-	CASSLKGPGQLFF	TGTGCCAGCAGCCTCAAGGGGCCCGGTCAACTGTTTTTT
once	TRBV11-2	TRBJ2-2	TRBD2	CASSRGLAYGELFF	TGTGCCAGCAGCCGGGGACTAGCGTACGGGGAGCTGTTTTTT
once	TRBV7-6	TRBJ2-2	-	CASISNPGTGELFF	TGTGCCAGCATTTCGAACCCCGGCACCGGGGAGCTGTTTTTT